A selection of T cell receptor beta chains follows, all from one sample in a study of blood T cell repertoires in COVID-19. Clones were read by immunoSEQ multiplex PCR, and TCRdb kept only the in-frame ones, dropping some. This sample has 250,000 to 300,000 clones, with approximately 85% found just once. Sequencing input: peripheral blood. The receptor source for this set is a man aged 50 or older with active or convalescent COVID-19. Each CDR3 is given without its conserved first and last residue. The order of the fields is D gene, J gene, V gene, CDR3 protein. A D gene is named only where the DNA matches it firmly.

NA TRBJ2-2 TRBV12-3/TRBV12-4 ASSTIGELF
NA TRBJ2-2 TRBV30 AWSVGGGELF
TRBD2 TRBJ2-1 TRBV6-5 ASRSGTSGRNEQF
NA TRBJ2-7 TRBV21-1 ASSKRRDNREPIYYEQY
NA TRBJ2-7 TRBV5-6 ASSLPYASEQY
NA TRBJ2-7 TRBV18 ASSPGQTSHYEQY
NA TRBJ2-1 TRBV2 ASSPGRPATSFSGDNEQF
TRBD1 TRBJ2-6 TRBV5-6 ASSPASRGLGANVLT
TRBD2 TRBJ2-7 TRBV5-1 ASSPGGGSYEQY
TRBD1 TRBJ2-5 TRBV30 AWNNRGQETQY
TRBD2 TRBJ2-6 TRBV9 ASSVDPTSGSKLSGANVLT
NA TRBJ2-1 TRBV12-3/TRBV12-4 ASSRRIPNEQF
NA TRBJ1-1 TRBV7-9 ASSLKSGLPGDTEAF
TRBD1 TRBJ1-2 TRBV18 ASSPMRPGQILTGYT
NA TRBJ2-7 TRBV7-3 ASSSPRDRSYEQY
NA TRBJ2-1 TRBV7-9 ASSLSGTITYNEQF
TRBD2 TRBJ2-1 TRBV6-5 ASSSKGGNEQF
NA TRBJ2-1 TRBV9 ASSPRGTEQF
NA TRBJ1-5 TRBV19 ASASSGALGPQH
NA TRBJ1-4 TRBV7-2 ASRGGAGGLF
NA TRBJ2-5 TRBV7-8 ASGGRRERRETQY
NA TRBJ2-5 TRBV14 ASSRTRQASQY
NA TRBJ2-5 TRBV3-1/TRBV3-2 ASSQVTSQETQY
TRBD1 TRBJ1-2 TRBV7-8 ASSVDLHRDRVDYT
NA TRBJ2-3 TRBV7-9 ASSRGDTQY
TRBD1 TRBJ1-2 TRBV7-2 ASSLGGWRTGGADYGYT
NA TRBJ1-1 TRBV12-3/TRBV12-4 ASSLNSNTEAF
NA TRBJ1-1 TRBV14 ASSPPGTRVTEAF
NA TRBJ2-7 TRBV19 ASSITLGAEQY
NA TRBJ1-1 TRBV12-3/TRBV12-4 ASSFRFGEGAF
NA TRBJ2-7 TRBV2 ASSPTRPSYEQY
TRBD2 TRBJ2-7 TRBV19 ASSSSGSSYEQY
NA TRBJ1-4 TRBV7-9 ASSLTRATNEKLF
NA TRBJ1-1 TRBV18 ASSPSLNTEAF
NA TRBJ1-4 TRBV6-1 ASSDQQDGNEKLF
TRBD2 TRBJ2-1 TRBV27 ASSLGLAGGEGHNEQF
NA TRBJ1-1 TRBV7-2 ASSLGLGRGAF
NA TRBJ2-7 TRBV2 ASNRDGVYEQY
TRBD2 TRBJ2-7 TRBV7-2 ASSTTSGFNEQY
NA TRBJ2-2 TRBV11-2 ASSFVRGKRAGELF
NA TRBJ1-1 TRBV6-5 ASSYSRDSEAF
TRBD1 TRBJ1-1 TRBV19 ASTRDRANTEAF
NA TRBJ2-2 TRBV7-2 ASSEGYAGELF
TRBD2 TRBJ2-1 TRBV28 ATSRGLAGTEQF
TRBD1 TRBJ2-4 TRBV19 ASSIVKQGAKNIQY
TRBD2 TRBJ2-2 TRBV10-3 AISDGTRVAGELF
NA TRBJ1-3 TRBV3-1/TRBV3-2 ASSQASSFGNTIY
NA TRBJ2-2 TRBV5-3 ARSLFAGCWNTGELF
TRBD1 TRBJ2-7 TRBV5-1 ASTIGTGAYEQY
NA TRBJ2-1 TRBV12-3/TRBV12-4 ASSQTTVNEQF
NA TRBJ2-4 TRBV21-1 ASSKVDTPEAKNIQY